These 13 T cell receptor beta chains were all obtained from the same sample, sequenced in a study of OX40 agonist ivuxolimab in advanced cancers. Sequenced by immunoSEQ multiplex PCR; TCRdb stores in-frame clones only, minus some. The table shows around 85,000 clones, with about 90% occurring only once. Material: CD4+ or CD8+ T cells sorted from blood, obtained in a trial of the OX40 agonist ivuxolimab. Every receptor here comes from an adult with an advanced solid tumor such as melanoma, head and neck, liver or kidney cancer.

This rearrangement joins TRBV9 to TRBJ2-2, with 8 bases that match TRBD2. Trimming removed 5 bases from V and 5 bases from J; junction bases left unmatched: 11. The CDR3 has 16 amino acids. Germline V gives CDR1 SGDLS, CDR2 YYNGEE. As DNA, the CDR3 is TGTGCCAGCAGTTTTTCGATAGCGGGAAATACCGGGGAGCTGTTTTTT. This encodes CASSFSIAGNTGELFF.

The rearrangement links TRBV7-9 to TRBJ1-1, with no clear D. The CDR3 totals 13 residues. CDR1 and CDR2 from the germline V gene are SEHNR and FQNEAQ (reference sequence). With 1 base removed from V and 1 base from J, the gap between germline ends came to 4 bases. The chain's CDR3 is CASSLEGNTEAFF. CDR3 DNA: TGTGCCAGCAGCTTAGAGGGGAACACTGAAGCTTTCTTT.

The chain links TRBV6-4 to TRBJ2-1; 9 bases map to TRBD1. J lost 6 bases, V lost 0 bases, and 6 bases had no gene match. The germline V gene encodes CDR1 MRHNA and CDR2 SNTAGT. The CDR3 length is 16 residues. CDR3 protein: CASSDSNRGRGNEQFF. CDR3 in DNA: TGTGCCAGCAGTGACTCGAACAGGGGGCGAGGCAATGAGCAGTTCTTC.

This clone was recorded once. The chain combines TRBV13 with TRBJ2-5; D might be TRBD1 (6 bases). The CDR3 consists of 14 residues. The germline V and J ends were trimmed by 6 bases and 5 bases, with 16 bases remaining between them. Germline values: CDR1 PRHDT, CDR2 FYEKMQ (reference sequence). CDR3 region: CASRYRDEAETQYF. The CDR3 nucleotides read TGTGCCAGCAGATACAGGGACGAGGCGGAGACCCAGTACTTC.

The J gene is TRBJ1-1, the V gene TRBV30, with 9 bases fitting TRBD1. The CDR3 has 15 amino acids. V shed 3 bases and J 1 base; nucleotides not matched to a gene: 6. CDR1 is GTSNPN and CDR2 is SVGIG in the germline V gene (reference sequence). The CDR3, as DNA: TGTGCCTGGAGGACAGGGGGTGCTGCGAACACTGAAGCTTTCTTT. Its translation is CAWRTGGAANTEAFF.

This chain links TRBV6-1 with TRBJ1-2; D is perhaps TRBD1 (5 bases). This CDR3 spans 13 amino acids. The germline gives CDR1 MNHNS, CDR2 SASEGT. The V gene lost 6 bases and the J gene lost 6 bases, with 14 bases spanning the gap. CDR3 in amino acids: CASSDARAHGYTF. DNA of the CDR3: TGTGCCAGCAGCGACGCCAGGGCTCATGGCTACACCTTC.

This chain joins TRBV7-2 and TRBJ2-1; 10 nucleotides line up with TRBD2. The CDR3 covers 15 residues. Germline V gene lookup returns CDR1 SGHTA and CDR2 FQGNSA. The trim removed 3 bases at V and 8 bases at J, leaving 7 bases unmatched. The CDR3 here is CASSLGLAGAHEQFF. CDR3 nucleotide sequence: TGTGCCAGCAGCTTGGGCCTAGCGGGAGCTCATGAGCAGTTCTTC.

This clone came up a few times. The rearrangement uses TRBV7-2 and TRBJ2-1, with 8 nucleotides matching TRBD1. Germline trimming cut 5 bases from V and 0 bases from J; bases unmatched to any gene: 3. The germline gives CDR1 SGHTA, CDR2 FQGNSA. CDR3 length: 15 residues. CDR3 residues: CASSQTGASYNEQFF. For the CDR3, the DNA is TGTGCCAGCAGCCAGACAGGGGCCTCCTACAATGAGCAGTTCTTC.

About this clone: This sample includes further DNA sequences coding for the same CDR3. The chain links TRBV28 to TRBJ2-7, with D perhaps TRBD1 (5 bases). The V end lost 4 bases, the J end lost 3 bases, and 10 bases lay between the germline ends. The CDR3 runs 13 residues. The germline gives CDR1 MDHEN, CDR2 SYDVKM. CDR3: CASSSGQSYEQYF. The CDR3 nucleotides read TGTGCCAGCAGTTCAGGACAAAGCTACGAGCAGTACTTC.

The gene calls are TRBV6-5 and TRBJ2-7; maybe TRBD1 (6 bases). Trimming took 7 bases from V and 5 from J, leaving 18 bases between them. The CDR3 consists of 14 residues. Germline V gives CDR1 MNHEY, CDR2 SVGAGI. CDR3 bases: TGTGCCAGCACCCCCCTCCTAGGGGGACACGAGCAGTACTTC. Translation: CASTPLLGGHEQYF.

V usage is TRBV19 and J usage is TRBJ2-5, with TRBD2 matching over 11 bases. After removal of 4 bases from V and 5 bases from J, the junction contained 3 bases not matched to a gene. CDR1 and CDR2 (germline): LNHDA, SQIVND (reference sequence). The CDR3 consists of 14 residues. The CDR3 DNA reads TGTGCCAGTAGTACCTTAGCGGGAGGGGAGACCCAGTACTTC. Its translation: CASSTLAGGETQYF.

The CDR3 loop is CASTALPDEQYF. CDR3 DNA: TGTGCCAGCACTGCCCTTCCGGATGAGCAGTACTTC. This chain uses TRBV6-1 with TRBJ2-7; D remains ambiguous. V lost 7 bases and J 7 bases, leaving 14 bases between the germline ends. This CDR3 spans 12 amino acids. Germline values: CDR1 MNHNS, CDR2 SASEGT.

This chain connects TRBV18 to TRBJ1-1; D possibly corresponds to TRBD1 (6 bases). The CDR3 spans 12 residues. Trimming shortened V by 6 bases and J by 11 bases, and 16 bases separated the two germline ends. Germline values: CDR1 KGHSH, CDR2 LQKENI. The chain's CDR3 is CASSPGRTAAFF. The CDR3, as DNA: TGTGCCAGCTCCCCGGGCCGGACAGCCGCTTTCTTT.